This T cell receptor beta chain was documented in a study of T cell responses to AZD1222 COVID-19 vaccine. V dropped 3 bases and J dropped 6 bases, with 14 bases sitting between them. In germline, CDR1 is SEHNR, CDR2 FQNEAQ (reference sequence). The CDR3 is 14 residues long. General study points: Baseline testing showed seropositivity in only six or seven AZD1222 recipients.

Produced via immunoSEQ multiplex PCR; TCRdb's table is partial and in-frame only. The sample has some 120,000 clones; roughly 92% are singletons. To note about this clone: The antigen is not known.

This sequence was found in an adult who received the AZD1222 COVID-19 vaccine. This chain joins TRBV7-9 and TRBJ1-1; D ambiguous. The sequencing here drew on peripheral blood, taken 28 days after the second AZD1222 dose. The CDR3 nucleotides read TGTGCCAGCAGCTTCCGGGCCCTTGGGCCTGAAGCTTTCTTT. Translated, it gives CASSFRALGPEAFF.